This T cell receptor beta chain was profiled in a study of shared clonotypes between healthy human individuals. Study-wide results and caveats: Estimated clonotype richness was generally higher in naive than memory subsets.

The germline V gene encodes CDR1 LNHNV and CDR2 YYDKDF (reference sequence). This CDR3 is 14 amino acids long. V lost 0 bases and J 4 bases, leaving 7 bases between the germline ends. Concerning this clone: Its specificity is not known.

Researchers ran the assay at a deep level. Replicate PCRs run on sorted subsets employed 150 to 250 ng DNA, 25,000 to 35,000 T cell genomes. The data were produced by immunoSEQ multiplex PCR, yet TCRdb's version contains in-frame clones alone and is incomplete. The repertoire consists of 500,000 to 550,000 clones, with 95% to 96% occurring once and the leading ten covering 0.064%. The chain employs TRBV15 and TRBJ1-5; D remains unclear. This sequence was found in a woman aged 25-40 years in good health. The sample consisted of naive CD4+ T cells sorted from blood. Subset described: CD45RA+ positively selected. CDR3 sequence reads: CATSRDSANQPQHF. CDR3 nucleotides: TGTGCCACCAGCAGAGATTCGGCTAATCAGCCCCAGCATTTT. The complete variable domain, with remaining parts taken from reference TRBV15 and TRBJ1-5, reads DAMVIQNPRYQVTQFGKPVTLSCSQTLNHNVMYWYQQKSSQAPKLLFHYYDKDFNNEADTPDNFQSRRPNTSFCFLDIRSPGLGDTAMYLCATSRDSANQPQHFGDGTRLSIL.